A selection of T cell receptor beta chains follows, all from one sample in a study of OX40 agonist ivuxolimab in advanced cancers. Clones were sequenced by immunoSEQ multiplex PCR, and TCRdb holds only the in-frame ones, with some missing. The sample includes some 150,000 clones, 85% to 95% of them seen just once. The source was CD4+ or CD8+ T cells sorted from blood, collected in a trial of the OX40 agonist ivuxolimab. All receptors derive from an adult with an advanced solid tumor such as melanoma, head and neck, liver or kidney cancer. Both conserved end residues are part of each CDR3. A D gene is named only where the DNA matches it firmly.

>TRBJ2-7|TRBV29-1|-
TGCAGCGTCCTACGCTTGATGCGGACTGCCTACGAGCAGTACTTC
CSVLRLMRTAYEQYF
>TRBJ2-5|TRBV7-9|TRBD1
TGTGCCAGTAATGCGTTGGGCAGAGGGGGCAGGGAGACCCAGTACTTC
CASNALGRGGRETQYF
>TRBJ2-7|TRBV4-1|TRBD1
TGCGCCAGCAGCCCTTTTGGGACAGGGGGCTACGAGCAGTACTTC
CASSPFGTGGYEQYF
>TRBJ2-7|TRBV5-4|TRBD2
TGTGCCAGCAGCTGGGCCGGGACTAGCGGGATAGACGAGCAGTACTTC
CASSWAGTSGIDEQYF
>TRBJ1-2|TRBV7-9|-
TGTGCCAGCAGCTTATCTGCCCAGTTACTGAAGGGCTATGGCTACACCTTC
CASSLSAQLLKGYGYTF
>TRBJ2-7|TRBV2|TRBD1
TGTGCCAGCAGTGATGACAGGGTGGGCTACGAGCAGTACTTC
CASSDDRVGYEQYF
>TRBJ2-3|TRBV19|TRBD2
TGTGCCAGCAGAACTAGCGGGAGCCCAGATACGCAGTATTTT
CASRTSGSPDTQYF
>TRBJ1-5|TRBV5-1|TRBD1
TGCGCCAGCAGCCCTGAGACAGGGTTAAGGAATCAGCCCCAGCATTTT
CASSPETGLRNQPQHF
>TRBJ2-6|TRBV7-9|-
TGTGCCAGCAGCTTAGTCCTAGACACCACCTCTGGGGCCAACGTCCTGACTTTC
CASSLVLDTTSGANVLTF
>TRBJ2-1|TRBV14|-
TGTGCCAGCAGCCAAGATAAGGGGTTTATTTACAATGAGCAGTTCTTC
CASSQDKGFIYNEQFF